Presented here are 16 T cell receptor beta chains from one specimen sequenced in a study of blood T cell repertoires in COVID-19. TCRdb's copy holds only in-frame clones and misses some; the assay was immunoSEQ multiplex PCR. The sample has fewer than 250,000 clones; about four fifths are singletons. The sequenced material came from PBMCs or T cells enriched from blood (not recorded which). The source of these receptors is a woman aged 45 to 65 with acute COVID-19.

The rearrangement uses TRBV10-3 and TRBJ1-1, with a tentative D call TRBD1 (6 bases). CDR3 length: 12 amino acids. The germline V gene encodes CDR1 ENHRY and CDR2 SYGVKD. V shed 6 bases and J shed 4 bases, with 9 bases lying between them. CDR3 in amino acids: CAISPGATEAFF. The CDR3 DNA follows: TGTGCCATCAGCCCAGGGGCCACTGAAGCTTTCTTT.

This clone was observed a few times. The chain is built from TRBV5-6 and TRBJ2-1, with D perhaps matching TRBD1 (6 bases). The CDR3 has 17 residues. Between the trimmed V and J ends, which lost 4 bases and 7 bases, there was a span of 24 bases. Germline V gene sequence: CDR1 SGHDT, CDR2 YYEEEE. The CDR3, as DNA: TGTGCCAGCAGCCCCATTGGGGGCGGGCTTAAGTCGAATGAGCAGTTCTTC. This translates into CASSPIGGGLKSNEQFF.

The V call is TRBV6-2 or TRBV6-3, the J call TRBJ1-5; 9 nucleotides line up with TRBD1. J lost 2 bases, V lost 6 bases, and 20 bases had no gene match. This CDR3 has 20 amino acids. Germline V CDR1 and CDR2: MNHEY, SVGEGT. For the CDR3, the DNA is TGTGCCAGCAGCCGTAGGTCCCGGGACAGGGAAGAGTACGGCAATCAGCCCCAGCATTTT. Its protein is CASSRRSRDREEYGNQPQHF.

The chain couples TRBV19 to TRBJ1-4, with a weak D call TRBD1 (5 bases). The CDR3 contains 15 residues. V dropped 7 bases and J dropped 6 bases, with 18 bases sitting between them. Germline V gene lookup returns CDR1 LNHDA and CDR2 SQIVND (reference sequence). The CDR3 coding sequence is TGTGCCAGTACCCCAACTCGACAGATTTATGAAAAACTGTTTTTT. It codes for CASTPTRQIYEKLFF.

J is TRBJ2-1 and V is TRBV27; no firm D call. The CDR3 is 13 residues long. V dropped 5 bases and J dropped 3 bases, with 8 bases sitting between them. Germline V CDR1 and CDR2: MNHEY, SMNVEV (reference sequence). CDR3 sequence reads: CASSRGGYNEQFF. The CDR3 DNA reads TGTGCCAGCAGTAGAGGCGGCTACAATGAGCAGTTCTTC.

The genes are TRBV5-1 and TRBJ1-3; the D gene is possibly TRBD1 (5 bases). The CDR3 has 16 residues. Trimming removed 4 bases at V and 0 bases at J, with 14 bases between. Germline lookup yields CDR1 SGHRS and CDR2 YFSETQ. Here the CDR3 DNA reads TGCGCCAGCAGCCAATACGGGACTCACTCTGGAAACACCATATATTTT. It encodes CASSQYGTHSGNTIYF. Variable domain in full (rest from reference TRBV5-1 and TRBJ1-3): KAGVTQTPRYLIKTRGQQVTLSCSPISGHRSVSWYQQTPGQGLQFLFEYFSETQRNKGNFPGRFSGRQFSNSRSEMNVSTLELGDSALYLCASSQYGTHSGNTIYFGEGSWLTVV.

The chain uses TRBV14 and TRBJ2-3, with D possibly TRBD1 on 5 matching bases. Germline lookup yields CDR1 SGHDN and CDR2 FVKESK. Trimming pared 4 bases from V and 2 bases from J, leaving 10 bases between. This CDR3 comprises 14 residues. The CDR3 DNA reads TGTGCCAGCAGCCGGGGCGTCCTCACAGATACGCAGTATTTT. Amino acid sequence: CASSRGVLTDTQYF.

The rearrangement links TRBV28 to TRBJ2-2; TRBD1 is a possible D gene (5 bases). V was shortened by 6 bases and J by 3 bases, with 11 bases between the two germline ends. Germline V gives CDR1 MDHEN, CDR2 SYDVKM. This CDR3 region has 14 residues. CDR3 protein: CASSRVGHTGELFF. CDR3 DNA sequence: TGTGCCAGCAGCAGGGTCGGTCACACCGGGGAGCTGTTTTTT.

This clone was found once. V usage is TRBV10-3 and J usage is TRBJ2-5, with TRBD2 matching 7 bases. V gave up 9 bases and J gave up 5 bases; unmatched junction bases: 12. The CDR3 covers 14 residues. CDR1 and CDR2 (germline): ENHRY, SYGVKD. CDR3 nucleotides: TGTGCCATGGCCCCTAGCGGCCAAGTGGAGACCCAGTACTTC. It is translated as CAMAPSGQVETQYF.

The V and J genes are TRBV27 and TRBJ2-7, with D possibly being TRBD2 (7 bases). The germline V gene encodes CDR1 MNHEY and CDR2 SMNVEV (reference sequence). There are 14 residues in the CDR3. V was trimmed by 6 bases and J by 5 bases, leaving 17 bases between them. The CDR3: CASRGGAVRNEQYF. CDR3 in DNA: TGTGCCAGCAGGGGGGGGGCGGTCCGGAACGAGCAGTACTTC.

The count of this clone is one. The chain links TRBV27 to TRBJ1-6; tentatively, D is TRBD1 (5 bases). The CDR3 length is 13 residues. Per germline, CDR1 MNHEY and CDR2 SMNVEV (reference sequence). V was shortened by 8 bases and J by 6 bases, with 11 bases between the two germline ends. The CDR3 protein is CASGRTTNSPLHF. CDR3 coding DNA: TGTGCCAGCGGGAGGACAACTAATTCACCCCTCCACTTT.

The V call is TRBV15, the J call TRBJ1-2; D may be TRBD1 (5 bases). The CDR3 totals 15 residues. Trimming cost V 2 bases and J 1 base, with 11 bases left between them. CDR1 is LNHNV, CDR2 YYDKDF, per germline (reference sequence). This CDR3 is CATSRPLGGNYGYTF. CDR3 coding DNA: TGTGCCACCAGCAGACCCCTCGGGGGTAACTATGGCTACACCTTC.

This chain links TRBV29-1 with TRBJ2-5, with D maybe TRBD2 (6 bases). Trimming shortened V by 6 bases and J by 3 bases, and 11 bases separated the two germline ends. The germline V gene encodes CDR1 SQVTM and CDR2 ANQGSEA. The CDR3 sequence is 12 residues long. This CDR3 is CSVVGGEETQYF. The DNA of the CDR3 is TGCAGCGTGGTAGGCGGGGAAGAGACCCAGTACTTC.

This clone occurred once. This chain connects TRBV5-1 to TRBJ2-5; D may be TRBD2 (5 bases). Germline V gene lookup returns CDR1 SGHRS and CDR2 YFSETQ. The CDR3 length is 14 residues. V lost 0 bases, J lost 4 bases, and 10 bases lay in between. CDR3: CASSLASGSETQYF. The CDR3 nucleotides are TGCGCCAGCAGCTTGGCCAGCGGATCAGAGACCCAGTACTTC.

The rearrangement joins TRBV24-1 to TRBJ2-1; the match to TRBD1 covers 8 bases. V dropped 4 bases and J dropped 8; count of bases not matched to a gene: 9. The CDR3 sequence is 15 residues long. Germline V gene sequence: CDR1 KGHDR, CDR2 SFDVKD. The CDR3 loop reads CATSDRGQGLDEQFF. The DNA of the CDR3 is TGTGCCACCAGTGACCGTGGACAGGGTTTGGATGAGCAGTTCTTC.

This clone came up once. This chain connects TRBV18 to TRBJ2-7, with 9 nucleotides matching TRBD2. Germline V gives CDR1 KGHSH, CDR2 LQKENI. The CDR3 is made up of 14 amino acids. V shed 4 bases and J 4 bases; nucleotides not matched to a gene: 5. This chain's CDR3 is CASSRGTSQYEQYF. CDR3 in DNA: TGTGCCAGCTCACGTGGGACTAGCCAGTACGAGCAGTACTTC. Supplemented by reference TRBV18 and TRBJ2-7, the full variable domain reads NAGVMQNPRHLVRRRGQEARLRCSPMKGHSHVYWYRQLPEEGLKFMVYLQKENIIDESGMPKERFSAEFPKEGPSILRIQQVVRGDSAAYFCASSRGTSQYEQYFGPGTRLTVT.